This paragraph reports one T cell receptor (beta chain). Authors' data handling: Nucleated cell number was recorded as an estimate derived from reference gene primer amplification. Sequencing was performed with immunoSEQ multiplex PCR; in TCRdb, only in-frame clones are kept and a portion is missing. V, J and clone size reflect that table, while D and trimming were determined from the DNA. The sample has some 89,000 clones, around 80% seen once. This sample was included in a study of blood T cell repertoires in COVID-19. Study-level information: Samples taken during acute and convalescent COVID-19 were collected in the United States, Italy and Spain. PBMCs, B-cell-depleted T cells, or T cells provided the cDNA or gDNA that made up the material.

Germline V gives CDR1 SGHRS, CDR2 YFSETQ. CDR3 length: 18 amino acids. V gave up 0 bases and J gave up 0 bases; unmatched junction bases: 9. This chain links TRBV5-1 with TRBJ1-3; 7 nucleotides agree with TRBD1. The sequence was obtained from a woman of 80 years or more with acute or convalescent COVID-19. Material: peripheral blood. Here the CDR3 DNA reads TGCGCCAGCAGCTTGGATAGCCCGGGACAGTACTCTGGAAACACCATATATTTT. Translated, it gives CASSLDSPGQYSGNTIYF.